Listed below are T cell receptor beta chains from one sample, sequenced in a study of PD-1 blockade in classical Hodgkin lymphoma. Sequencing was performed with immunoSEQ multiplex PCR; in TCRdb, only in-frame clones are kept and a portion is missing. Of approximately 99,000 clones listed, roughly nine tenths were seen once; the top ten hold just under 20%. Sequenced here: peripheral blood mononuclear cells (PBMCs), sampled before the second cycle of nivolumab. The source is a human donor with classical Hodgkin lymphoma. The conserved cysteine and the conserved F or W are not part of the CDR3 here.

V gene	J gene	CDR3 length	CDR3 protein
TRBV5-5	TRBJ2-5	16	ASSLSLVGTREGETQY
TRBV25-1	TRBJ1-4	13	ASSGTWQVNEKLF
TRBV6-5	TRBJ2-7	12	ASSFQAGVHEQY
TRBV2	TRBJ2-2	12	ASIPGLNTGELF
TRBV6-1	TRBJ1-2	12	ASIPTGSNYGYT
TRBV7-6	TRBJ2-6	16	ASSADRGGISGANVLT
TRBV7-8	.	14	ASSLWDRSSGDEQY
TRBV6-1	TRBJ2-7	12	ASSDSQGLGEQY
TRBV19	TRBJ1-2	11	ASSINRGYGYT
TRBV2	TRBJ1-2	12	ASRVSGARDGYT
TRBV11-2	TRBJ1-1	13	ASSLSVMSDTEAF
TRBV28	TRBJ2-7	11	ASSLFGTHEQY
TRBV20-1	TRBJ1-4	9	SASNQGKLF
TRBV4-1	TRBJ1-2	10	ASSQDDYGYT
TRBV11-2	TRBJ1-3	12	ASSLAPAARTIY
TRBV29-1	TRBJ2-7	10	SVDLRGGEQY
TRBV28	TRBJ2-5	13	ASSIVGGSMETQY
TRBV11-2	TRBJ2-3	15	ASRNTWTSGRASTQY
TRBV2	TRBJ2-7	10	ASSEVIAAQY
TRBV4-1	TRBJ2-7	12	ASSRNEGPNEQY
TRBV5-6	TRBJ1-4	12	ASSLPGIDEKLF
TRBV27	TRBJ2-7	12	ASSLTGDSYEQY
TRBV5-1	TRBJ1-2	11	ASSLADRAGYT
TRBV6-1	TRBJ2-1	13	AGSATSGSTTEQF
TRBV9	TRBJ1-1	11	ASKRGMNTEAF
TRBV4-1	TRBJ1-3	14	ASSQTGSAIGNTIY
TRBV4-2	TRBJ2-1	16	ASSQRTSGKPSYNEQF
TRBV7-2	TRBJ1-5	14	ASSLNGVFINQPQH